Below, one T cell receptor beta chain is given with its context. The CDR3 has 15 amino acids. V was pared by 2 bases and J by 6 bases, with 15 bases between. CDR1 is SGHRS and CDR2 is YFSETQ in the germline V gene. The data belong to a study of T-cell reconstitution after alpha-beta-depleted transplantation in children. A library of TCRbeta sequences, prepared with unique molecular identifiers, was generated. TCRdb reprocessed the PCR reads via MiXCR and lists one record per CDR3 protein. The table has hundreds of thousands of distinct CDR3 sequences, roughly 17% seen once; the top ten hold 0.85% to 1.3%.

The TCR originated in a human donor who donated a stem cell graft to a child with acute myeloid leukemia. The chain employs TRBV5-1 and TRBJ2-1; D unresolved. Material: PBMCs from the stem cell graft donor, obtained from the stem cell graft. The CDR3 DNA reads as TGCGCCAGCAGCTTAGTCTCAAACGCCATCAATGAGCAGTTCTTC. It codes for CASSLVSNAINEQFF.